The 15 T cell receptor beta chains given below trace back to one sample, sequenced in a study of PD-L1 blockade in urothelial cancer (dated by TCRdb to about 2017). The time point label on this specimen signifies: pretreatment peripheral blood. The library was obtained by the immunoSEQ multiplex PCR assay. TCRdb took this table from immuneACCESS and kept in-frame rearrangements with V and J called. Such tables lack part of the clones; where checked against another copy, unresolved V genes explain under half of the gap, and the rest is unexplained. The sample profile shows tens of thousands of clones; 82% of them were found once. The ten largest clones represent approximately 1.9% of the sample. Here the sequenced sample was PBMCs, taken around atezolizumab (anti-PD-L1) treatment. Receptor source: a man over 45 with urothelial cancer.

V gene TRBV19 combines with J gene TRBJ1-5; tentative D call: TRBD1 (6 bases). This CDR3 has 14 amino acids. Germline values: CDR1 LNHDA, CDR2 SQIVND (reference sequence). Between the trimmed V and J ends, which lost 4 bases and 2 bases, there was a span of 9 bases. In nucleotides, the CDR3 is TGTGCCAGTAGTAGGGGGCAGGGCAATCAGCCCCAGCATTTT. Its translation is CASSRGQGNQPQHF. Based on the CDR3 plus reference TRBV19 and TRBJ1-5, the full variable domain is DGGITQSPKYLFRKEGQNVTLSCEQNLNHDAMYWYRQDPGQGLRLIYYSQIVNDFQKGDIAEGYSVSREKKESFPLTVTSAQKNPTAFYLCASSRGQGNQPQHFGDGTRLSIL.

V gene TRBV11-2 combines with J gene TRBJ2-2; 7 bases map to TRBD2. This CDR3 region has 14 residues. Germline trimming cut 5 bases from V and 7 bases from J; bases unmatched to any gene: 7. Germline CDR1 and CDR2: SGHAT and FQNNGV. The CDR3 is CASSLGGKGGELFF. CDR3 coding DNA: TGTGCCAGCAGCCTCGGGGGGAAAGGCGGGGAGCTGTTTTTT.

The rearrangement links TRBV5-6 to TRBJ2-1; 8 positions agree with TRBD2. CDR1 is SGHDT, CDR2 YYEEEE, per germline. With 6 bases clipped from V and 0 bases from J, the junction kept 5 bases outside the gene matches. The CDR3 extends over 15 amino acids. The CDR3 spells CASTFSGSSYNEQFF. In nucleotides, the CDR3 is TGTGCCAGCACCTTCAGCGGGAGCTCCTACAATGAGCAGTTCTTC.

This clone was found once. This chain joins TRBV6-4 and TRBJ2-7, with 11 bases that match TRBD1. Germline CDR1 reads MRHNA; CDR2 reads SNTAGT. V lost 4 bases to trimming and J lost 3 bases; unmatched junction nucleotides: 5. The CDR3 consists of 15 residues. The CDR3 region is CASSGTGTGGYEQYV. The CDR3 DNA is TGTGCCAGCAGTGGTACCGGGACAGGGGGCTACGAGCAGTACGTC.

This clone turned up a few times. The CDR3 DNA is TGTGCCAGCAGCCCAACAATCGGGACAGGGACTGAAGCTTTCTTT. Its protein is CASSPTIGTGTEAFF. The rearrangement links TRBV28 to TRBJ1-1; 9 bases fit TRBD1. The junction had 10 bases not matched to a gene; V was cut back by 6 bases and J by 5 bases. CDR1 is MDHEN and CDR2 is SYDVKM in the germline V gene. The CDR3 is made up of 15 amino acids.

This chain connects TRBV9 to TRBJ2-5; TRBD2 aligns across 11 bases. This CDR3 contains 16 residues. The V gene's germline CDR1 is SGDLS and CDR2 YYNGEE. V shed 0 bases and J 5 bases; nucleotides not matched to a gene: 6. The chain's CDR3 is CASSVGVAGGPETQYF. CDR3 sequence (DNA): TGTGCCAGCAGCGTAGGCGTAGCGGGAGGGCCTGAGACCCAGTACTTC.

The rearrangement uses TRBV27 and TRBJ2-1; TRBD1 matches 10 bases. V was pared by 9 bases and J by 0 bases, with 14 bases of the junction left unmatched. This CDR3 has 18 amino acids. Germline CDR1 reads MNHEY; CDR2 reads SMNVEV (reference sequence). CDR3 coding DNA: TGTGCCAGACACTCTAAAGGACAGGGGGGGATCTCCTACAATGAGCAGTTCTTC. The encoded protein is CARHSKGQGGISYNEQFF.

The chain links TRBV25-1 to TRBJ1-1, with 8 nucleotides matching TRBD1. The CDR3 totals 16 residues. J lost 4 bases, V lost 3 bases, and 10 bases had no gene match. From germline, CDR1 is MGHDK and CDR2 SYGVNS. The CDR3: CASSDPGTGWGTEAFF. The CDR3 nucleotides read TGTGCCAGCAGTGATCCCGGGACAGGATGGGGCACTGAAGCTTTCTTT. The full variable domain, completed using reference TRBV25-1 and TRBJ1-1, is EADIYQTPRYLVIGTGKKITLECSQTMGHDKMYWYQQDPGMELHLIHYSYGVNSTEKGDLSSESTVSRIRTEHFPLTLESARPSHTSQYLCASSDPGTGWGTEAFFGQGTRLTVV.

The chain employs TRBV11-2 and TRBJ2-1, with 10 bases that match TRBD2. Germline values: CDR1 SGHAT, CDR2 FQNNGV. The CDR3 spans 14 residues. The V segment lost 5 bases and the J segment 9 bases; nucleotides outside the gene matches: 7. This CDR3 reads CASSTIAGGLEQFF. The CDR3, as DNA: TGTGCCAGCAGCACCATAGCGGGAGGCCTTGAGCAGTTCTTC.

There are a few counts of this clone. V is TRBV29-1 and J is TRBJ2-5; D gene ambiguous. The CDR3 loop spans 11 amino acids. In germline, CDR1 is SQVTM, CDR2 ANQGSEA. V was cut by 5 bases and J by 4 bases, with 8 bases left in between. CDR3 coding DNA: TGCAGCGTTCGGGTAGGAGAGACCCAGTACTTC. It is translated as CSVRVGETQYF.

This clone was counted once. The CDR3 loop reads CASSTDDRPNEKLFF. The CDR3 DNA sequence: TGTGCCAGTAGTACCGACGACAGGCCTAATGAAAAACTGTTTTTT. V usage is TRBV19 and J usage is TRBJ1-4, with D perhaps matching TRBD1 (6 bases). Germline V lookup: CDR1 LNHDA, CDR2 SQIVND (reference sequence). Trimming stripped 4 bases from V and 3 bases from J, with 12 bases between. The CDR3 has 15 residues.

V and J are TRBV19 and TRBJ2-1, with 10 bases matching TRBD2. The trim removed 5 bases at V and 3 bases at J, leaving 7 bases unmatched. Germline values: CDR1 LNHDA, CDR2 SQIVND (reference sequence). CDR3 length equals 16 residues. CDR3: CASSLLAGGYYNEQFF. The CDR3 DNA reads TGTGCCAGTAGTCTATTAGCGGGGGGTTACTACAATGAGCAGTTCTTC.

This clone was detected once. This chain links TRBV6-1 with TRBJ1-3; 9 bases are a match to TRBD1. Unmatched junction bases numbered 0, after V lost 6 bases and J lost 3 bases. The germline V gene encodes CDR1 MNHNS and CDR2 SASEGT. The CDR3 consists of 13 residues. In DNA form, the CDR3 reads TGTGCCAGCAGGACAGGGGGTGGAAACACCATATATTTT. Its translation is CASRTGGGNTIYF.

This clone has only a few counts. The gene calls are TRBV2 and TRBJ2-5; D might be TRBD1 (6 bases). The germline gives CDR1 SNHLY, CDR2 FYNNEI. V gave up 4 bases and J gave up 3 bases, with 15 bases separating them. This CDR3 comprises 15 residues. The CDR3 region is CASSGGRGREETQYF. CDR3 nucleotide sequence: TGTGCCAGCAGTGGAGGCAGGGGAAGGGAAGAGACCCAGTACTTC.

This clone was counted only a few times. The chain joins TRBV6-5 to TRBJ1-6, with D uncertain. V lost 2 bases, J lost 13 bases, and 9 bases lay in between. The CDR3 runs to 12 residues. CDR1 MNHEY and CDR2 SVGAGI come from the germline V gene. The CDR3 sequence: CASSYMEGPLHF. The CDR3 DNA reads as TGTGCCAGCAGTTACATGGAGGGCCCCCTCCACTTT.